This entry features one TCR beta chain sequence. Its antigen target is currently unknown. No base quality information exists; no much larger clone differs at one position. Inclusive of the bounding cysteine and phenylalanine, the CDR3 is 16 residues long. CDR3 DNA only is kept here, 48 bases in frame from base 1. The V end loses 0 bases and the J end loses 0 bases, and a stretch of 6 bases separates them. For CDR1 and CDR2, the germline V gene lists MNHEY and SVGAGI. The source of the sample is a study of identical twins (TCRdb year 2016). Regarding the research as a whole: To test whether fetal clonotypes persist, the study used deep sequencing on TCR alpha and beta repertoires from monozygotic twins, unrelated adults of various ages, and cord blood. To rule out contamination, replicate twin experiments were performed at different times with different library preparation protocols.

Library preparation used 5' RACE. Sequencing used an Illumina HiSeq 2000. A universal primer binding site was introduced by template switching, and a unique molecular identifier was present in the final cDNA, enabling accurate counting of TCR cDNA molecules. Specific primers in the conserved constant-segment region were used to synthesize first-strand cDNA for TCR alpha and beta chains. To control for contamination, every cDNA library was double barcoded, receiving both a SMART-Mk sample barcode and Illumina barcodes. Two successive PCR steps introduced TruSeq adapter sequences along with Illumina sample barcodes. The TCR alpha and beta cDNA libraries were sequenced on the Illumina HiSeq platform using custom primers. In the paper's pipeline: Raw reads were processed with MiGEC to extract unique molecular identifiers, and MiXCR was used to determine CDR3 positions. Recombination models were inferred per individual with the repgenHMM and IGoR tools using an EM algorithm. The tcR package in R was used for shared clonotype analysis, with sharing normalized by the product of cloneset sizes. Out-of-frame nonproductive sequences were analyzed to study raw recombination free of thymic and clonal selection effects. Using fastp trimming at Q25 and MiXCR clonotype assembly, TCRdb reanalyzed the public sequencing data and kept in-frame beta chains. Each CDR3 protein gets just one entry, which takes the most common genes and DNA from the rows behind it. These V and J calls are TCRdb output, not the study's own analysis. The table for this sample lists 1.5 million or so distinct CDR3 sequences; around 33% of them were counted only once. The ten largest clonotypes hold under 0.35% of the sample.

Every donor was a healthy Caucasian. General study outcomes and caveats: Invariant T cells such as MAIT and iNKT could partly confound zero-insertion analyses, although diverse VJ usage argued against such confounding for most clonotypes. Because the same donors could not be followed over many years, the conclusions relied on cross-sectional statistical analysis. Fewer insertions were carried by abundant cord blood beta clonotypes; a weaker similar trend was observed in young adult naive repertoires, while no such trend was observed in memory repertoires. A weaker excess of twin sharing was found in beta out-of-frame sequences because the signal-to-noise ratio was lowered by fewer shared sequences. Compared with coincidental sharing between unrelated individuals, out-of-frame TCR alpha sequences shared between twins had an excess of sequences with low generation probability. In monozygotic twins, out-of-frame TCR alpha sharing was systematically underestimated by recombination models, although the models agreed with sharing between unrelated individuals.

The TCR was taken from a newborn girl in good health. The rearranged chain carries TRBV6-5 and TRBJ1-6; no D gene is confidently identified. Sequenced sample: cord blood. The CDR3 reads CASSYSGDSYNSPLHF. Read as DNA, the sequence is TGTGCCAGCAGTTACTCAGGAGACTCCTATAATTCACCCCTCCACTTT.